The following is a TCR beta chain sequence with its context. Germline and genes here are mouse. The read finishes 1 residue shy of the CDR3 end, and the germline J gene is used to complete it. This entry belongs to a study of tissue T cells after allogeneic stem cell transplantation. The data were produced by immunoSEQ multiplex PCR, yet TCRdb's version contains in-frame clones alone and is incomplete. The sample shows some 47,000 clones, 65% to 85% of them seen only once. Germline V gives CDR1 SGHSA, CDR2 FRNQAP. Losses at the gene ends were 2 bases for V and 3 bases for J; bases not matched to a gene: 3. The CDR3 has 14 residues.

The V call is TRBV16, the J call TRBJ2-7, with 8 bases fitting TRBD2. The clonotype was recovered from a pool of C57BL/6 mice in good health. Sequenced: sorted cells pooled from one or two spleens. This CDR3 reads CASSLPGGLYEQYF. The CDR3 bases that were read are TGTGCAAGCAGCTTACCTGGGGGGCTCTATGAACAGTAC.